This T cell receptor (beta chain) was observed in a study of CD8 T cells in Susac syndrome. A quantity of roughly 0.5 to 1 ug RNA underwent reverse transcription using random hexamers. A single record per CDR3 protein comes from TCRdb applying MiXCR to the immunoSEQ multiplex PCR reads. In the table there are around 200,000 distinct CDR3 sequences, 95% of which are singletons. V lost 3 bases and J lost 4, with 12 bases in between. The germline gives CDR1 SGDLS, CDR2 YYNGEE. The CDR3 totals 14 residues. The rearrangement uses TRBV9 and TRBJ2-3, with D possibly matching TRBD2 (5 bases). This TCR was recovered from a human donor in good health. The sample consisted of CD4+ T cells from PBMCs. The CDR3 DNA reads TGTGCCAGCAGCGCCGGACTTGGGGCAGATACGCAGTATTTT. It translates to CASSAGLGADTQYF.